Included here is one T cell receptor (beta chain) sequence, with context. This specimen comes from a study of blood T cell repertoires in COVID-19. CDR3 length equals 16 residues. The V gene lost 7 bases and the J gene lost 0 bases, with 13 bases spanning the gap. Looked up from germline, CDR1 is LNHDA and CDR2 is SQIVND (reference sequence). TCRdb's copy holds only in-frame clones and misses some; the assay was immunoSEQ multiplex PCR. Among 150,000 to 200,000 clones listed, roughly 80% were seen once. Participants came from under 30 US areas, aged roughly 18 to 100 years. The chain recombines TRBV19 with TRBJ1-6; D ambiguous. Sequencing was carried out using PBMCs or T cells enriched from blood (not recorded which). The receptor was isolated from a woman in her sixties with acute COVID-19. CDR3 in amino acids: CASTPYAVSYNSPLHF. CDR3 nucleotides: TGTGCCAGTACTCCTTATGCGGTCTCCTATAATTCACCCCTCCACTTT.